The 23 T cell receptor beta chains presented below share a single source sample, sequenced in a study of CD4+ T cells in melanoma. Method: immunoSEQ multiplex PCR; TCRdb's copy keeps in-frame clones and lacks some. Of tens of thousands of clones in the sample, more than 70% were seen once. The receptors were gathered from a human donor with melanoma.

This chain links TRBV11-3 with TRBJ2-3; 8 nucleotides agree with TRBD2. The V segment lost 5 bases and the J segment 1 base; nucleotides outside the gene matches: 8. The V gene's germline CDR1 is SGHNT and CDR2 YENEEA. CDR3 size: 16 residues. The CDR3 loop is CASSPPTAGGTDTQYF. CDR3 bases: TGTGCCAGCAGCCCCCCTACAGCGGGGGGCACAGATACGCAGTATTTT.

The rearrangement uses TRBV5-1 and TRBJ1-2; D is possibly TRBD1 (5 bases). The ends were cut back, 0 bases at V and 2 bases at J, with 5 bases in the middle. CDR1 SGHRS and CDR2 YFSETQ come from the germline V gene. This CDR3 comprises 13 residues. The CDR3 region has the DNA TGCGCCAGCAGCTTGGACAGGAACTATGGCTACACCTTC. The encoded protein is CASSLDRNYGYTF.

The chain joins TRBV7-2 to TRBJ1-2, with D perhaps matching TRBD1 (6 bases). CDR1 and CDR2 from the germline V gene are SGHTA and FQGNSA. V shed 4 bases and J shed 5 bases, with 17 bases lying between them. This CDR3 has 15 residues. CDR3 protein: CASSSGVGISYGYTF. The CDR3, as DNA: TGTGCCAGCAGCTCAGGGGTAGGAATATCATATGGCTACACCTTC.

The CDR3 sequence: CASRAGGGKNEKLFF. For the CDR3, the DNA is TGTGCCAGCAGGGCAGGCGGGGGTAAGAATGAAAAACTGTTTTTT. The chain is built from TRBV2 and TRBJ1-4, with D perhaps TRBD1 (5 bases). This CDR3 contains 15 residues. The germline V gene encodes CDR1 SNHLY and CDR2 FYNNEI. V was shortened by 6 bases and J by 5 bases, with 16 bases between the two germline ends.

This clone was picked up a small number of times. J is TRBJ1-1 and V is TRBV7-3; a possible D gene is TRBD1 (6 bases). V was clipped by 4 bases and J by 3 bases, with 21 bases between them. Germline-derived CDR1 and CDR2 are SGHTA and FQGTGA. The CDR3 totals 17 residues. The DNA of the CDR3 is TGTGCCAGCAGCTCACAACCCATGGGGGGGGCTGACACTGAAGCTTTCTTT. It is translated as CASSSQPMGGADTEAFF.

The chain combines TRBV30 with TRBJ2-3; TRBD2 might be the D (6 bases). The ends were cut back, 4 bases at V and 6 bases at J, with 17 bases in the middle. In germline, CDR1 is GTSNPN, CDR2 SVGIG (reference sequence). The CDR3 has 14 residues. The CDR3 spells CAWKVGRGYDTQYF. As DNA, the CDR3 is TGTGCCTGGAAAGTCGGGCGGGGATACGATACGCAGTATTTT.

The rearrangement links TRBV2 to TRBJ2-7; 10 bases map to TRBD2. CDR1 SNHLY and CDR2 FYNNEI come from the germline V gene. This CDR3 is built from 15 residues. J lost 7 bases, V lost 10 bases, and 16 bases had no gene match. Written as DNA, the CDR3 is TGTGCCACCTCTGGGACGACTAGCGGGCAAGGGGAGCAGTACTTC. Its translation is CATSGTTSGQGEQYF. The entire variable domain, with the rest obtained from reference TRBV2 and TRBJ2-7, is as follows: EPEVTQTPSHQVTQMGQEVILRCVPISNHLYFYWYRQILGQKVEFLVSFYNNEISEKSEIFDDQFSVERPDGSNFTLKIRSTKLEDSAMYFCATSGTTSGQGEQYFGPGTRLTVT.

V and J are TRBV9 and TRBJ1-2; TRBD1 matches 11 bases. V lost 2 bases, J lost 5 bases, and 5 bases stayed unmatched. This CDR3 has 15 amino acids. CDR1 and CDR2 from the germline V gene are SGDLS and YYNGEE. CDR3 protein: CASSVSGTGGYGYTF. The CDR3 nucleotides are TGTGCCAGCAGCGTCTCGGGGACAGGGGGTTATGGCTACACCTTC.

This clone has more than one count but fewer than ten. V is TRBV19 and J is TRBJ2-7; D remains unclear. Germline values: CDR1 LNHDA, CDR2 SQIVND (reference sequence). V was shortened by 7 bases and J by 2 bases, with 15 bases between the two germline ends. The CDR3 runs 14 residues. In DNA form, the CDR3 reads TGTGCCAGTACCCGGACGGTAACGACCTACGAGCAGTACTTC. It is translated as CASTRTVTTYEQYF.

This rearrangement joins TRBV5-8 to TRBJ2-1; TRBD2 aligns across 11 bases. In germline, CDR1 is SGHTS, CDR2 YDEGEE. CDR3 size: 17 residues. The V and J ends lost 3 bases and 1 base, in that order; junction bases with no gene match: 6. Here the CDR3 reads CASSSSGTSGSYNEQFF. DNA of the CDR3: TGTGCCAGCAGCTCCAGCGGGACTAGCGGTTCCTACAATGAGCAGTTCTTC.

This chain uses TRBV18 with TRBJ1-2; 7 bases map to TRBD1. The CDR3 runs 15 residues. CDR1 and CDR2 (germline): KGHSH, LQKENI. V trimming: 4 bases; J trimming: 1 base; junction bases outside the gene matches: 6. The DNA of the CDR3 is TGTGCCAGCTCACTTCCCGGGACAGATAACTATGGCTACACCTTC. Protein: CASSLPGTDNYGYTF.

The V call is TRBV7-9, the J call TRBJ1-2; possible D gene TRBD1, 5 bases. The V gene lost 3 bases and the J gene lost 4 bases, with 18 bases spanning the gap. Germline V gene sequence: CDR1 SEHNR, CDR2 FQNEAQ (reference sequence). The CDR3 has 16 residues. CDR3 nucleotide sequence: TGTGCCAGCAGCTTGATGGGGAGAGGGACCCCCTATGGCTACACCTTC. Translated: CASSLMGRGTPYGYTF. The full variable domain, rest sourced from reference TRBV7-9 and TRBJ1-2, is DTGVSQNPRHKITKRGQNVTFRCDPISEHNRLYWYRQTLGQGPEFLTYFQNEAQLEKSRLLSDRFSAERPKGSFSTLEIQRTEQGDSAMYLCASSLMGRGTPYGYTFGSGTRLTVV.

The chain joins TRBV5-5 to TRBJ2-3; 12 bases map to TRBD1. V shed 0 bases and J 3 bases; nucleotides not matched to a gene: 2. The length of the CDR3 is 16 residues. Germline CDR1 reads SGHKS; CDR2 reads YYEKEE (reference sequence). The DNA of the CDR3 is TGTGCCAGCAGCTTGGCGGGACAGGGGGCTACAGATACGCAGTATTTT. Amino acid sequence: CASSLAGQGATDTQYF.

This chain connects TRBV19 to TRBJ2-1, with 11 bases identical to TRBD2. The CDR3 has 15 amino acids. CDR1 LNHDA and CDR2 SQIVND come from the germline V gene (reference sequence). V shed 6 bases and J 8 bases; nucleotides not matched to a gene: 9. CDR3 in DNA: TGTGCCAGTAGCATCATAGCGGGGGGGCATCATGAGCAGTTCTTC. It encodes CASSIIAGGHHEQFF.

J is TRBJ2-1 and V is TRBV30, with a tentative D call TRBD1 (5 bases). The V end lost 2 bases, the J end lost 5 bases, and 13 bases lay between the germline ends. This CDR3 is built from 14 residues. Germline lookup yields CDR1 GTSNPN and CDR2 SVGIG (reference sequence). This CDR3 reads CAWSPIDSDNEQFF. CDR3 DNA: TGTGCCTGGAGTCCTATCGACAGCGACAATGAGCAGTTCTTC.

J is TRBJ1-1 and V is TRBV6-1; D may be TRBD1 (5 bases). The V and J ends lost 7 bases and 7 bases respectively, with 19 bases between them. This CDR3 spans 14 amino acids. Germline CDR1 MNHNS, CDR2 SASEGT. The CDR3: CASKLAGWQFEAFF. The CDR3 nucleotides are TGTGCCAGCAAATTAGCAGGGTGGCAATTTGAAGCTTTCTTT.

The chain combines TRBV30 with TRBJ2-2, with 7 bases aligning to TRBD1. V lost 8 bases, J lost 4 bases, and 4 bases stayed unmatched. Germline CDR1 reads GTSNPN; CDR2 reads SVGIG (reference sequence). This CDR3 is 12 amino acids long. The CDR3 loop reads CALNRGTGELFF. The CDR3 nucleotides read TGTGCCCTAAACAGGGGCACCGGGGAGCTGTTTTTT.

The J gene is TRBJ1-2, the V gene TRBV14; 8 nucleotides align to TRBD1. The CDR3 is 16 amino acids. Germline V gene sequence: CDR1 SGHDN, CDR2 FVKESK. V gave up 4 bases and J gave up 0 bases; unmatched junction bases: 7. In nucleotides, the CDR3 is TGTGCCAGCAGCCCCCAGGACAGGGTAGCTAACTATGGCTACACCTTC. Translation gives CASSPQDRVANYGYTF.

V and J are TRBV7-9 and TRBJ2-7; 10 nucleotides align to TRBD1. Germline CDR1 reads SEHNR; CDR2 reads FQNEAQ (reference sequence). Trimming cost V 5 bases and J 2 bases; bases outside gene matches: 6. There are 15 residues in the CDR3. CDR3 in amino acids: CASSPGQGVPYEQYF. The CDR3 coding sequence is TGTGCCAGCAGCCCCGGACAGGGGGTCCCCTACGAGCAGTACTTC.

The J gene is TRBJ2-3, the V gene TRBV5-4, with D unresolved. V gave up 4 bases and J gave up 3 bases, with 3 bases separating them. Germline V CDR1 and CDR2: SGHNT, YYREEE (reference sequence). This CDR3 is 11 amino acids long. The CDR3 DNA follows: TGTGCCAGCAGCCAAACAGATACGCAGTATTTT. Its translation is CASSQTDTQYF. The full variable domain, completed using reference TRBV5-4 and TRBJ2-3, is ETGVTQSPTHLIKTRGQQVTLRCSSQSGHNTVSWYQQALGQGPQFIFQYYREEENGRGNFPPRFSGLQFPNYSSELNVNALELDDSALYLCASSQTDTQYFGPGTRLTVL.

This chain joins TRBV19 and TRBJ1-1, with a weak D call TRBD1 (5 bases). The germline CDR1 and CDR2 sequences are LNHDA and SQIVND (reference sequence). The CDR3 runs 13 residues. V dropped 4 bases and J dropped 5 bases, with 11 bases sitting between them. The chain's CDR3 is CASSTSPGTEAFF. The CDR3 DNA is TGTGCCAGTAGTACCTCTCCAGGGACTGAAGCTTTCTTT.

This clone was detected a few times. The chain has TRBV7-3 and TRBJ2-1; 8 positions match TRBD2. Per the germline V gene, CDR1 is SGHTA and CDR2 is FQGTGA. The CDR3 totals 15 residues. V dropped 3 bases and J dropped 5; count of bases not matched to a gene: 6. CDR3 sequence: CASSFLGGGNNEQFF. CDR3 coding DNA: TGTGCCAGCAGCTTCTTAGGCGGGGGGAACAATGAGCAGTTCTTC.

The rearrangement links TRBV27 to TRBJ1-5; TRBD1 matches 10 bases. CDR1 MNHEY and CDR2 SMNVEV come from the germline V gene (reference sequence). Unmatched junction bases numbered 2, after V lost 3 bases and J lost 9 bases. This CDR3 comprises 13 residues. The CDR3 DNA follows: TGTGCCAGCAGTTTGACAGGGGGCCCGCCCCAGCATTTT. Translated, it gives CASSLTGGPPQHF.